These 20 T cell receptor beta chains share one sample of origin, sequenced in a study of CD4 T cells in relation to SARS-CoV-2 and coronaviruses. Measured with immunoSEQ multiplex PCR; TCRdb has only the in-frame clones, and not every one. The profile shows approximately 41,000 clones, 84% of them singletons. These receptors have no known antigen. Sequencing was done on a sample of naive CD4+ T cells from PBMCs, cultured in vitro. Subset: naive CD4+ T cells isolated by negative enrichment. Every receptor here comes from an adult with COVID-19.

V and J are TRBV12-3 or TRBV12-4 and TRBJ2-7, with TRBD2 as a possible D gene (5 bases). Trimming pared 5 bases from V and 5 bases from J, leaving 13 bases between. The CDR3 is 13 residues long. CDR3 sequence: CASSPLVPHEQYF. CDR3 DNA sequence: TGTGCCAGCAGTCCACTAGTCCCTCACGAGCAGTACTTC.

V gene TRBV11-2 combines with J gene TRBJ2-2; TRBD2 agrees at 8 bases. Looked up from germline, CDR1 is SGHAT and CDR2 is FQNNGV. V lost 5 bases to trimming and J lost 2 bases; unmatched junction nucleotides: 4. The CDR3 contains 15 residues. The CDR3 DNA follows: TGTGCCAGCAGCCCTACTAGCGGCAACACCGGGGAGCTGTTTTTT. It is translated as CASSPTSGNTGELFF.

The chain recombines TRBV18 with TRBJ1-1; D is unclear. V lost 1 base and J 1 base, leaving 4 bases between the germline ends. The CDR3 is made up of 13 amino acids. Per the germline V gene, CDR1 is KGHSH and CDR2 is LQKENI. The CDR3, as DNA: TGTGCCAGCTCACCACTAGCGAACACTGAAGCTTTCTTT. Amino acids: CASSPLANTEAFF.

The chain joins TRBV5-6 to TRBJ1-6; D possibly corresponds to TRBD1 (5 bases). Trimming removed 4 bases from V and 10 bases from J, with 12 bases in between. CDR1 is SGHDT, CDR2 YYEEEE, per germline. This CDR3 comprises 13 residues. CDR3 protein: CASSRGRWSPLHF. DNA for the CDR3: TGTGCCAGCAGCCGGGGACGTTGGTCACCCCTCCACTTT.

The chain employs TRBV5-4 and TRBJ1-3; D is ambiguous. V was shortened by 0 bases and J by 0 bases, with 10 bases between the two germline ends. The germline V gene has CDR1 SGHNT and CDR2 YYREEE (reference sequence). CDR3 length equals 16 residues. This CDR3 reads CASSLGAGNSGNTIYF. CDR3 nucleotides: TGTGCCAGCAGCTTGGGTGCCGGGAACTCTGGAAACACCATATATTTT.

This clone was seen a few times. The V gene is TRBV18, the J gene TRBJ2-1; possibly TRBD2 for D (5 bases). CDR1 is KGHSH, CDR2 LQKENI, per germline. This CDR3 is 12 amino acids long. Trimming stripped 2 bases from V and 9 bases from J, with 8 bases between. CDR3 DNA sequence: TGTGCCAGCTCACCAGCGGGTGGTGAGCAGTTCTTC. It specifies CASSPAGGEQFF.

V gene TRBV27 combines with J gene TRBJ2-7, with a tentative D call TRBD1 (5 bases). Germline-derived CDR1 and CDR2 are MNHEY and SMNVEV (reference sequence). V gave up 3 bases and J gave up 3 bases, with 12 bases separating them. The CDR3 runs to 14 residues. The CDR3 here is CASSFSGMIYEQYF. CDR3 DNA sequence: TGTGCCAGCAGTTTTTCAGGGATGATCTACGAGCAGTACTTC.

The chain recombines TRBV6-2 or TRBV6-3 with TRBJ2-7, with 9 bases fitting TRBD1. With V trimmed by 6 bases and J by 7 bases, 13 bases remained unmatched. CDR1 is MNHEY, CDR2 SVGEGT, per germline. CDR3 length: 15 residues. For the CDR3, the DNA is TGTGCCAGCAGACCTTTGGGGACAGGGTTGAGGGAGCAGTACTTC. Translated: CASRPLGTGLREQYF.

This chain joins TRBV28 and TRBJ1-5; 7 positions match TRBD1. Unmatched junction bases numbered 7, after V lost 6 bases and J lost 2 bases. CDR1 MDHEN and CDR2 SYDVKM come from the germline V gene. This CDR3 region has 15 residues. Here the CDR3 DNA reads TGTGCCAGCAGAAGCGGGACAGTCGGCAATCAGCCCCAGCATTTT. This sequence encodes CASRSGTVGNQPQHF.

This clone came up once. The V and J genes are TRBV10-3 and TRBJ2-5; D ambiguous. Germline CDR1 and CDR2: ENHRY and SYGVKD. CDR3 length equals 13 residues. V was shortened by 0 bases and J by 2 bases, with 4 bases between the two germline ends. Here the CDR3 reads CAISESRQETQYF. As DNA, the CDR3 is TGTGCCATCAGTGAGTCGCGTCAAGAGACCCAGTACTTC.

The chain recombines TRBV5-1 with TRBJ1-1, with 8 bases lining up with TRBD1. The CDR3 spans 13 residues. With 5 bases clipped from V and 5 bases from J, the junction kept 5 bases outside the gene matches. CDR1 is SGHRS and CDR2 is YFSETQ in the germline V gene. CDR3 bases: TGCGCCAGCAGGACAGGGGACGGGACTGAAGCTTTCTTT. The encoded protein is CASRTGDGTEAFF.

The V call is TRBV13, the J call TRBJ2-1, with 11 bases aligning to TRBD1. Looked up from germline, CDR1 is PRHDT and CDR2 is FYEKMQ (reference sequence). The CDR3 covers 16 residues. J was trimmed by 6 bases and V by 3 bases; bases with no gene match: 7. The CDR3 reads CASSFSGTGGFNEQFF. The CDR3, as DNA: TGTGCCAGCAGCTTCTCCGGGACAGGGGGTTTCAATGAGCAGTTCTTC.

J is TRBJ2-1 and V is TRBV6-6; D is perhaps TRBD2 (5 bases). Germline lookup yields CDR1 MNHNY and CDR2 SVGAGI (reference sequence). Trimming removed 0 bases at V and 2 bases at J, with 11 bases between. The CDR3 has 16 residues. The chain's CDR3 is CASSYSREGAYNEQFF. The CDR3 nucleotides are TGTGCCAGCAGTTACTCGAGAGAGGGCGCCTACAATGAGCAGTTCTTC.

V gene TRBV20-1 combines with J gene TRBJ1-2; unclear D gene. From germline, CDR1 is DFQATT and CDR2 SNEGSKA (reference sequence). V was pared by 3 bases and J by 7 bases, with 15 bases between. The CDR3 sequence is 13 residues long. CDR3 sequence (DNA): TGCAGTGCTAGTCAATTTGTTGAGGCTGGCTACACCTTC. Protein product: CSASQFVEAGYTF.

The rearrangement joins TRBV18 to TRBJ2-7; D unresolved. Germline CDR1 KGHSH, CDR2 LQKENI. The CDR3 spans 14 residues. The germline V and J ends were trimmed by 3 bases and 1 base, with 10 bases remaining between them. The CDR3 is CASSPRVTSYEQYF. The CDR3, as DNA: TGTGCCAGCTCACCGCGAGTCACGTCCTACGAGCAGTACTTC.

This sequence joins TRBV12-3 or TRBV12-4 and TRBJ1-2; D may be TRBD1 (5 bases). The V gene lost 4 bases and the J gene lost 8 bases, with 8 bases spanning the gap. This CDR3 region has 11 residues. CDR3 DNA sequence: TGTGCCAGCAGTTGGGGCGGGGGCTACACCTTC. Residues: CASSWGGGYTF.

The chain links TRBV6-5 to TRBJ2-5; D is uncertain. Germline-derived CDR1 and CDR2 are MNHEY and SVGAGI. Trimming left V 11 bases short and J 2 bases short, with 15 bases between. The CDR3 sequence is 13 residues long. The DNA of the CDR3 is TGTGCCTCCTCCGCTCTGGGGCAAGAGACCCAGTACTTC. It is translated as CASSALGQETQYF.

This clone appeared once. The J gene is TRBJ2-3, the V gene TRBV9; no clear D. The V gene lost 1 base and the J gene lost 6 bases, with 12 bases spanning the gap. This CDR3 has 14 residues. Per the germline V gene, CDR1 is SGDLS and CDR2 is YYNGEE. The CDR3 sequence: CASSVTPPPDTQYF. The CDR3 nucleotides read TGTGCCAGCAGCGTAACCCCTCCCCCGGATACGCAGTATTTT.

This chain connects TRBV2 to TRBJ2-5, with 9 bases lining up with TRBD2. This CDR3 contains 14 residues. The J segment lost 3 bases and the V segment lost 7 bases, leaving 6 bases of the junction unmatched. Germline V gene data show CDR1 as SNHLY and CDR2 as FYNNEI. The CDR3: CASKREEGKETQYF. The CDR3 bases are TGTGCCAGCAAGCGGGAGGAAGGGAAAGAGACCCAGTACTTC.

The chain links TRBV4-1 to TRBJ2-1, with D tentatively TRBD1 or TRBD2 (5 bases each). V was pared by 3 bases and J by 0 bases, with 21 bases between. CDR1 is MGHRA, CDR2 YSYEKL, per germline. CDR3 length equals 19 residues. The CDR3 DNA reads TGCGCCAGCAGCCACATCCCCCCATATCCAGGGAGCTCCTACAATGAGCAGTTCTTC. This encodes CASSHIPPYPGSSYNEQFF.